Below are 27 T cell receptor beta chains sequenced from a single sample in a study of cytomegalovirus exposure and HLA in healthy donors. The PCR was carried out with 60 Vbeta primers and 13 Jbeta primers. The protocol was immunoSEQ multiplex PCR, while the TCRdb copy is restricted to in-frame clones and leaves out a portion. In the table there are over 200,000 clones, 75% to 90% of which are singletons. The specimen was PBMCs. The source is a woman under 30 in good health and CMV-seronegative.

V usage is TRBV9 and J usage is TRBJ2-1, with 11 bases lining up with TRBD2. The CDR3 consists of 15 residues. Germline V CDR1 and CDR2: SGDLS, YYNGEE. V lost 1 base, J lost 4 bases, and 1 base stayed unmatched. The DNA for the CDR3 is TGTGCCAGCAGCGTACGACTAGCGGGGTACAATGAGCAGTTCTTC. Protein sequence: CASSVRLAGYNEQFF.

This chain links TRBV7-6 with TRBJ2-3, with 9 bases identical to TRBD2. CDR3 length: 16 amino acids. With 2 bases clipped from V and 5 bases from J, the junction kept 8 bases outside the gene matches. Germline V lookup: CDR1 SGHVS, CDR2 FNYEAQ. CDR3 nucleotide sequence: TGTGCCAGCAGCTTATTCGCGGGGGGGCTCGGAGATACGCAGTATTTT. Its translation is CASSLFAGGLGDTQYF. The complete variable domain, with remaining parts taken from reference TRBV7-6 and TRBJ2-3, reads GAGVSQSPRYKVTKRGQDVALRCDPISGHVSLYWYRQALGQGPEFLTYFNYEAQQDKSGLPNDRFSAERPEGSISTLTIQRTEQRDSAMYRCASSLFAGGLGDTQYFGPGTRLTVL.

The J gene is TRBJ2-7, the V gene TRBV6-6; 9 positions agree with TRBD2. The CDR3 consists of 15 residues. CDR1 MNHNY and CDR2 SVGAGI come from the germline V gene (reference sequence). V gave up 2 bases and J gave up 3 bases; unmatched junction bases: 5. In DNA, the CDR3 is TGTGCCAGCAGTTACGGTGGGACTAGCTTCTACGAGCAGTACTTC. It yields the protein CASSYGGTSFYEQYF.

This clone was seen a single time. The chain joins TRBV27 to TRBJ1-2; TRBD1 agrees at 9 bases. This CDR3 has 17 amino acids. CDR1 is MNHEY, CDR2 SMNVEV, per germline (reference sequence). The V gene end was trimmed by 3 bases and the J gene end by 3 bases; junction bases not matched to a gene: 11. The chain's CDR3 is CASSFVGQGGPDYGYTF. The CDR3 bases are TGTGCCAGCAGTTTTGTGGGACAGGGAGGCCCTGACTATGGCTACACCTTC.

This clone was detected once. The rearrangement links TRBV6-1 to TRBJ1-2; D is unclear. Germline values: CDR1 MNHNS, CDR2 SASEGT. Trimming pared 4 bases from V and 7 bases from J, leaving 13 bases between. The CDR3 contains 13 residues. The CDR3 region is CASSGLRERGYTF. The DNA for the CDR3 is TGTGCCAGCAGTGGACTTCGGGAGCGTGGCTACACCTTC.

The chain has TRBV10-2 and TRBJ2-1, with D maybe TRBD1 (5 bases). Deletions cut 2 bases from V and 5 bases from J, with 10 bases between. The germline V gene has CDR1 WSHSY and CDR2 SAAADI. This CDR3 is 14 amino acids long. Written as DNA, the CDR3 is TGCGCCAGCAGTGAGCAGGACATCGACAATGAGCAGTTCTTC. It encodes CASSEQDIDNEQFF.

V gene TRBV7-2 combines with J gene TRBJ1-5, with a possible D match to TRBD1 (5 bases). Germline V gene data show CDR1 as SGHTA and CDR2 as FQGNSA. The CDR3 runs to 16 residues. Trimming stripped 4 bases from V and 2 bases from J, with 15 bases between. CDR3 coding DNA: TGTGCCAGCAGCTCCGGCCCGGGGGGGGGCAATCAGCCCCAGCATTTT. It specifies CASSSGPGGGNQPQHF. Full variable domain (rest looked up from reference TRBV7-2 and TRBJ1-5): GAGVSQSPSNKVTEKGKDVELRCDPISGHTALYWYRQSLGQGLEFLIYFQGNSAPDKSGLPSDRFSAERTGGSVSTLTIQRTQQEDSAVYLCASSSGPGGGNQPQHFGDGTRLSIL.

The chain uses TRBV7-6 and TRBJ2-7; TRBD2 agrees at 8 bases. V shed 1 base and J 6 bases; nucleotides not matched to a gene: 17. The CDR3 length is 18 residues. Germline CDR1 SGHVS, CDR2 FNYEAQ. CDR3 sequence: CASSLESGDGLAGAEQYF. As DNA, the CDR3 is TGTGCCAGCAGCTTAGAGAGCGGCGATGGTCTAGCGGGTGCCGAGCAGTACTTC.

The gene calls are TRBV29-1 and TRBJ2-7; D possibly corresponds to TRBD2 (5 bases). Trimming stripped 7 bases from V and 0 bases from J, with 16 bases between. Per the germline V gene, CDR1 is SQVTM and CDR2 is ANQGSEA. The CDR3 runs 14 residues. CDR3 nucleotide sequence: TGCAGCGCCGCCTCGAGGGAATACTCCTACGAGCAGTACTTC. It translates to CSAASREYSYEQYF.

This clone was seen a few times. V and J are TRBV15 and TRBJ2-7; D is possibly TRBD2 (6 bases). V lost 1 base to trimming and J lost 3 bases, with 13 bases between them. The CDR3 covers 15 residues. The germline CDR1 and CDR2 sequences are LNHNV and YYDKDF (reference sequence). The CDR3 reads CATSRVNLGGYEQYF. Written as DNA, the CDR3 is TGTGCCACCAGCAGAGTTAATCTGGGGGGCTACGAGCAGTACTTC.

The chain joins TRBV6-6 to TRBJ2-2; 10 positions agree with TRBD2. The CDR3 totals 16 residues. Germline CDR1 is MNHNY and CDR2 is SVGAGI (reference sequence). Trimming cost V 1 base and J 2 bases; bases outside gene matches: 1. In nucleotides, the CDR3 is TGTGCCAGCAGTTACTTACTAGCGGGAAACACCGGGGAGCTGTTTTTT. Amino acid sequence: CASSYLLAGNTGELFF.

This chain joins TRBV7-2 and TRBJ1-1; 8 bases map to TRBD1. The germline CDR1 and CDR2 sequences are SGHTA and FQGNSA. The V gene end was trimmed by 5 bases and the J gene end by 6 bases; junction bases not matched to a gene: 11. CDR3 size: 15 residues. The CDR3 loop is CASSLGTGVFAEAFF. The CDR3 region has the DNA TGTGCCAGCAGCCTCGGGACAGGAGTCTTCGCTGAAGCTTTCTTT. Full variable domain (remainder filled in from reference TRBV7-2 and TRBJ1-1): GAGVSQSPSNKVTEKGKDVELRCDPISGHTALYWYRQSLGQGLEFLIYFQGNSAPDKSGLPSDRFSAERTGGSVSTLTIQRTQQEDSAVYLCASSLGTGVFAEAFFGQGTRLTVV.

Notes on this clone: The same CDR3 can be traced to other DNA sequences in this sample. The chain combines TRBV2 with TRBJ1-1; D gene ambiguous. Trimming removed 5 bases at V and 7 bases at J, with 17 bases between. This CDR3 contains 14 residues. CDR1 is SNHLY and CDR2 is FYNNEI in the germline V gene. The CDR3 DNA reads TGTGCCAGCAGTAGTAGCGACCTCCCATATGAAGCTTTCTTT. Protein product: CASSSSDLPYEAFF.

J is TRBJ2-5 and V is TRBV9; 9 bases match TRBD2. V shed 0 bases and J 5 bases; nucleotides not matched to a gene: 8. The CDR3 is 16 residues long. CDR1 and CDR2 (germline): SGDLS, YYNGEE. The CDR3 sequence: CASSVGWRGGGETQYF. The CDR3 DNA follows: TGTGCCAGCAGCGTAGGGTGGCGGGGGGGCGGGGAGACCCAGTACTTC.

The CDR3 loop reads CASSISGTGGSIYGYTF. In DNA form, the CDR3 reads TGTGCCAGTAGTATAAGCGGGACAGGAGGGAGCATCTATGGCTACACCTTC. V and J are TRBV19 and TRBJ1-2, with 8 positions matching TRBD1. The germline CDR1 and CDR2 sequences are LNHDA and SQIVND (reference sequence). The CDR3 runs to 17 residues. Germline trimming cut 2 bases from V and 4 bases from J; bases unmatched to any gene: 12.

The chain is built from TRBV5-1 and TRBJ2-5; perhaps TRBD2 as D (5 bases). V was cut by 5 bases and J by 5 bases, with 10 bases left in between. From germline, CDR1 is SGHRS and CDR2 YFSETQ. The CDR3 extends over 12 amino acids. The CDR3 loop is CASRVGGETQYF. The CDR3, as DNA: TGCGCCAGCAGAGTAGGCGGGGAGACCCAGTACTTC.

The chain recombines TRBV15 with TRBJ1-4; 7 bases are shared with TRBD1. The CDR3 is made up of 17 amino acids. Unmatched junction bases numbered 9, after V lost 0 bases and J lost 5 bases. CDR1 and CDR2 (germline): LNHNV, YYDKDF (reference sequence). The CDR3 is CATSRDRGRGVNEKLFF. CDR3 in DNA: TGTGCCACCAGCAGAGATAGGGGGCGAGGGGTAAATGAAAAACTGTTTTTT.

The genes are TRBV5-1 and TRBJ2-4; D remains ambiguous. Per the germline V gene, CDR1 is SGHRS and CDR2 is YFSETQ. V was clipped by 6 bases and J by 0 bases, with 10 bases between them. The CDR3 has 14 residues. In nucleotides, the CDR3 is TGCGCCAGCACCGATACAGTAGCCAAAAACATTCAGTACTTC. Its translation: CASTDTVAKNIQYF.

The J gene is TRBJ1-1, the V gene TRBV2; possibly TRBD1 for D (6 bases). Germline V gives CDR1 SNHLY, CDR2 FYNNEI. The CDR3 consists of 15 residues. Between the trimmed V and J ends, which lost 8 bases and 0 bases, there was a span of 16 bases. The CDR3 sequence is CASGGAGAMNTEAFF. In nucleotides, the CDR3 is TGTGCCAGCGGGGGGGCAGGGGCGATGAACACTGAAGCTTTCTTT.

V usage is TRBV6-5 and J usage is TRBJ1-1; 7 nucleotides line up with TRBD1. V shed 0 bases and J 5 bases; nucleotides not matched to a gene: 9. The CDR3 has 16 amino acids. Germline V CDR1 and CDR2: MNHEY, SVGAGI. The CDR3 nucleotides are TGTGCCAGCAGTTACTCGTGGAAGGGGGCAGAGACTGAAGCTTTCTTT. Protein: CASSYSWKGAETEAFF.

The chain has TRBV27 and TRBJ1-2; D unresolved. CDR1 and CDR2 from the germline V gene are MNHEY and SMNVEV (reference sequence). This CDR3 comprises 15 residues. The V end lost 5 bases, the J end lost 6 bases, and 19 bases lay between the germline ends. This CDR3 reads CASSLLPITEHGYTF. The CDR3 coding sequence is TGTGCCAGCAGTCTTCTCCCTATTACGGAGCATGGCTACACCTTC.

This chain uses TRBV27 with TRBJ2-6; D gene ambiguous. Trimming pared 3 bases from V and 1 base from J, leaving 10 bases between. Germline V gives CDR1 MNHEY, CDR2 SMNVEV (reference sequence). This CDR3 is built from 16 residues. CDR3 coding DNA: TGTGCCAGCAGTTTTATTCAGGTTTCTGGGGCCAACGTCCTGACTTTC. Translated: CASSFIQVSGANVLTF.

This clone was detected once. The chain has TRBV2 and TRBJ1-1, with 9 bases lining up with TRBD1. This CDR3 spans 15 amino acids. From germline, CDR1 is SNHLY and CDR2 FYNNEI. With V trimmed by 7 bases and J by 6 bases, 12 bases remained unmatched. The CDR3 DNA reads TGTGCCAGCATTTTCTTCGGGGACAGGGTCGCTGAAGCTTTCTTT. This sequence encodes CASIFFGDRVAEAFF.

This CDR3 is CAWSTGLGTDTQYF. The CDR3, as DNA: TGTGCCTGGAGTACAGGGTTAGGTACAGATACGCAGTATTTT. The chain links TRBV30 to TRBJ2-3, with D possibly being TRBD1 (6 bases). The CDR3 has 14 amino acids. CDR1 and CDR2 (germline): GTSNPN, SVGIG (reference sequence). The V end lost 2 bases, the J end lost 3 bases, and 12 bases lay between the germline ends.

The rearrangement joins TRBV5-4 to TRBJ2-5; 8 bases match TRBD1. Unmatched junction bases numbered 5, after V lost 1 base and J lost 3 bases. Germline V gives CDR1 SGHNT, CDR2 YYREEE (reference sequence). The CDR3 runs 15 residues. Here the CDR3 DNA reads TGTGCCAGCAGCTTGCGGCAGGGGGCTGAAGAGACCCAGTACTTC. This codes for CASSLRQGAEETQYF.

The chain is built from TRBV9 and TRBJ1-4, with TRBD1 as a possible D gene (5 bases). The CDR3 has 15 amino acids. The V and J ends lost 0 bases and 4 bases respectively, with 10 bases between them. The germline gives CDR1 SGDLS, CDR2 YYNGEE. In DNA, the CDR3 is TGTGCCAGCAGCGTAGAGCAGGGCATTAATGAAAAACTGTTTTTT. Its translation: CASSVEQGINEKLFF.

This chain links TRBV7-9 with TRBJ1-1; D not resolved. The V and J ends lost 5 bases and 0 bases respectively, with 7 bases between them. This CDR3 has 13 amino acids. Germline V gene data show CDR1 as SEHNR and CDR2 as FQNEAQ (reference sequence). CDR3 sequence (DNA): TGTGCCAGCAGCCGATCAGTGAACACTGAAGCTTTCTTT. It yields the protein CASSRSVNTEAFF.